Presented here are 21 T cell receptor beta chains from one specimen sequenced in a study of cytomegalovirus exposure and HLA in healthy donors. PCR was performed using 60 Vbeta and 13 Jbeta primers. Measured with immunoSEQ multiplex PCR; TCRdb has only the in-frame clones, and not every one. Altogether some 150,000 clones are present, nearly 80% being singletons, with the ten largest covering 5% to 8%. Sequenced sample: PBMCs. These receptors were obtained from a man in his forties in good health and CMV-seropositive.

This clone was counted between two and nine times. This chain uses TRBV7-3 with TRBJ2-5, with D perhaps TRBD1 (6 bases). CDR1 is SGHTA, CDR2 FQGTGA, per germline. CDR3 length equals 15 residues. V shed 5 bases and J shed 5 bases, with 18 bases lying between them. The CDR3: CASSPLQGPWETQYF. Here the CDR3 DNA reads TGTGCCAGCAGCCCGCTACAGGGACCCTGGGAGACCCAGTACTTC.

The gene calls are TRBV30 and TRBJ2-7; D may be TRBD1 (7 bases). V lost 5 bases and J 2 bases, leaving 10 bases between the germline ends. CDR3 length: 12 residues. Germline-derived CDR1 and CDR2 are GTSNPN and SVGIG (reference sequence). The CDR3 loop reads CAWGGTAYEQYF. DNA for the CDR3: TGTGCCTGGGGCGGGACAGCCTACGAGCAGTACTTC.

V gene TRBV25-1 combines with J gene TRBJ2-5; no definite D call. CDR1 and CDR2 (germline): MGHDK, SYGVNS. The CDR3 consists of 12 residues. Trimming left V 5 bases short and J 7 bases short, with 11 bases between. The CDR3 bases are TGTGCCAGCAGTCCAGGTATTTGGACCCAGTACTTC. It encodes CASSPGIWTQYF.

V is TRBV9 and J is TRBJ2-7; 10 bases line up with TRBD2. The CDR3 is 18 amino acids. Per germline, CDR1 SGDLS and CDR2 YYNGEE. Germline trimming cut 0 bases from V and 2 bases from J; bases unmatched to any gene: 11. As DNA, the CDR3 is TGTGCCAGCAGCGTAGGGGGTAGCGGGAGGCAAATCCCCTACGAGCAGTACTTC. It translates to CASSVGGSGRQIPYEQYF.

This clone was recorded once. The chain uses TRBV29-1 and TRBJ2-3; 7 bases match TRBD2. CDR3 length: 14 amino acids. The trim removed 4 bases at V and 6 bases at J, leaving 10 bases unmatched. Germline CDR1 SQVTM, CDR2 ANQGSEA. CDR3 residues: CSVGLALKSDTQYF. For the CDR3, the DNA is TGCAGCGTTGGACTAGCCCTAAAATCGGATACGCAGTATTTT.

The chain has TRBV6-5 and TRBJ2-4; 10 positions agree with TRBD1. V lost 6 bases and J lost 9; bases outside the gene matches: 5. The CDR3 contains 13 residues. Germline V gives CDR1 MNHEY, CDR2 SVGAGI. CDR3 region: CASRTTGGTIQYF. The CDR3 region has the DNA TGTGCCAGCAGAACGACAGGGGGCACCATTCAGTACTTC.

J is TRBJ2-7 and V is TRBV7-9, with D unresolved. CDR1 SEHNR and CDR2 FQNEAQ come from the germline V gene (reference sequence). The length of the CDR3 is 13 residues. V was clipped by 1 base and J by 3 bases, with 7 bases between them. CDR3 sequence reads: CASSLGPDYEQYF. CDR3 in DNA: TGTGCCAGCAGCTTAGGGCCCGACTACGAGCAGTACTTC.

The rearrangement joins TRBV9 to TRBJ2-7; 7 nucleotides match TRBD2. Germline CDR1 reads SGDLS; CDR2 reads YYNGEE. With V trimmed by 5 bases and J by 2 bases, 7 bases remained unmatched. There are 14 residues in the CDR3. CDR3 nucleotide sequence: TGTGCCAGCAGTGCCGGGACTACTCCCTACGAGCAGTACTTC. It encodes CASSAGTTPYEQYF.

This clone occurred a few times. The gene calls are TRBV4-2 and TRBJ2-5; no definite D call. Trimming took 0 bases from V and 6 from J, leaving 8 bases between them. Germline lookup yields CDR1 LGHNA and CDR2 YNFKEQ. CDR3 length equals 13 residues. CDR3 sequence reads: CASSQDQRKTQYF. Here the CDR3 DNA reads TGTGCCAGCAGCCAAGATCAGAGGAAGACCCAGTACTTC.

This clone was found once. The chain links TRBV19 to TRBJ1-2, with TRBD1 identical over 12 bases. This CDR3 is 17 amino acids long. The V and J ends lost 6 bases and 3 bases, in that order; junction bases with no gene match: 11. From germline, CDR1 is LNHDA and CDR2 SQIVND (reference sequence). CDR3: CASRIPGTGGMDYGYTF. The CDR3 bases are TGTGCCAGTAGGATCCCCGGGACAGGGGGCATGGACTATGGCTACACCTTC.

The rearrangement joins TRBV6-6 to TRBJ2-6, with D uncertain. The CDR3 totals 16 residues. V was cut by 4 bases and J by 1 base, with 11 bases left in between. From germline, CDR1 is MNHNY and CDR2 SVGAGI (reference sequence). CDR3 amino acids: CASSFPTLSGANVLTF. The CDR3 DNA follows: TGTGCCAGCAGTTTCCCTACTCTATCTGGGGCCAACGTCCTGACTTTC.

The V and J genes are TRBV6-5 and TRBJ1-1; tentatively, D is TRBD1 (5 bases). This CDR3 region has 16 residues. The germline CDR1 and CDR2 sequences are MNHEY and SVGAGI. V shed 0 bases and J shed 5 bases, with 16 bases lying between them. The CDR3 reads CASSYSLAGSGTEAFF. CDR3 coding DNA: TGTGCCAGCAGTTACTCTCTGGCAGGGAGCGGGACTGAAGCTTTCTTT.

This sequence joins TRBV6-6 and TRBJ1-5; possible D gene TRBD1, 5 bases. Germline V CDR1 and CDR2: MNHNY, SVGAGI (reference sequence). The CDR3 is made up of 15 amino acids. V gave up 4 bases and J gave up 0 bases, with 10 bases separating them. DNA for the CDR3: TGTGCCAGCAGTTGGCAGGGTGATAGCAATCAGCCCCAGCATTTT. Its protein product is CASSWQGDSNQPQHF.

V usage is TRBV5-5 and J usage is TRBJ2-7; a weak D match, TRBD1 (5 bases). Germline V lookup: CDR1 SGHKS, CDR2 YYEKEE (reference sequence). V shed 0 bases and J shed 5 bases, with 12 bases lying between them. The CDR3 sequence is 14 residues long. The CDR3 nucleotides are TGTGCCAGCAGCTTGGACGTGACAGAGGACGAGCAGTACTTC. The encoded protein is CASSLDVTEDEQYF.

The chain combines TRBV5-1 with TRBJ2-7; TRBD1 matches at 8 bases. The CDR3 runs 14 residues. After removal of 3 bases from V and 0 bases from J, the junction contained 2 bases not matched to a gene. CDR1 is SGHRS and CDR2 is YFSETQ in the germline V gene. This CDR3 reads CASSSDRVSYEQYF. The CDR3 nucleotides are TGCGCCAGCAGCTCGGACAGGGTCTCCTACGAGCAGTACTTC.

V and J are TRBV28 and TRBJ2-2; 8 positions match TRBD1. V shed 5 bases and J 4 bases; nucleotides not matched to a gene: 6. The germline V gene encodes CDR1 MDHEN and CDR2 SYDVKM. This CDR3 comprises 15 residues. The chain's CDR3 is CASSATGVSTGELFF. The CDR3 bases are TGTGCCAGCAGTGCGACAGGGGTTTCCACCGGGGAGCTGTTTTTT. Drawing the rest from reference TRBV28 and TRBJ2-2, the complete variable domain is DVKVTQSSRYLVKRTGEKVFLECVQDMDHENMFWYRQDPGLGLRLIYFSYDVKMKEKGDIPEGYSVSREKKERFSLILESASTNQTSMYLCASSATGVSTGELFFGEGSRLTVL.

The chain joins TRBV7-9 to TRBJ2-1, with 7 bases matching TRBD2. Germline V lookup: CDR1 SEHNR, CDR2 FQNEAQ (reference sequence). There are 14 residues in the CDR3. V lost 2 bases and J lost 8; bases outside the gene matches: 6. In DNA, the CDR3 is TGTGCCAGCAGCTTACCCCTGGGGGGGGATGAGCAGTTCTTC. Translated: CASSLPLGGDEQFF. The full variable domain, completed using reference TRBV7-9 and TRBJ2-1, is DTGVSQNPRHKITKRGQNVTFRCDPISEHNRLYWYRQTLGQGPEFLTYFQNEAQLEKSRLLSDRFSAERPKGSFSTLEIQRTEQGDSAMYLCASSLPLGGDEQFFGPGTRLTVL.

The rearrangement uses TRBV11-2 and TRBJ1-6; D is unclear. This CDR3 spans 13 amino acids. V dropped 5 bases and J dropped 10 bases, with 12 bases sitting between them. Germline V lookup: CDR1 SGHAT, CDR2 FQNNGV. CDR3 sequence (DNA): TGTGCCAGCAGCCTCGGGGTCCAGTCACCCCTCCACTTT. This translates into CASSLGVQSPLHF.

The chain is built from TRBV9 and TRBJ2-3, with 11 bases aligning to TRBD2. J lost 6 bases, V lost 2 bases, and 5 bases had no gene match. The CDR3 spans 15 residues. The germline V gene encodes CDR1 SGDLS and CDR2 YYNGEE. Here the CDR3 reads CASSVQLAGVDTQYF. CDR3 coding DNA: TGTGCCAGCAGCGTCCAACTAGCGGGAGTGGATACGCAGTATTTT.

The chain combines TRBV7-3 with TRBJ2-5; TRBD1 aligns across 8 bases. Looked up from germline, CDR1 is SGHTA and CDR2 is FQGTGA. V dropped 2 bases and J dropped 0; count of bases not matched to a gene: 5. The CDR3 is 16 amino acids. The CDR3 nucleotides are TGTGCCAGCAGCTTAGTCGGCAGGGGGCACCAAGAGACCCAGTACTTC. It translates to CASSLVGRGHQETQYF. The whole variable domain, remainder taken from reference TRBV7-3 and TRBJ2-5, is GAGVSQTPSNKVTEKGKYVELRCDPISGHTALYWYRQSLGQGPEFLIYFQGTGAADDSGLPNDRFFAVRPEGSVSTLKIQRTERGDSAVYLCASSLVGRGHQETQYFGPGTRLLVL.

To note about this clone: Germline and junction disagree at one end, which may indicate a read error. The V call is TRBV19, the J call TRBJ2-6; D might be TRBD1 (5 bases). This CDR3 region has 14 residues. Germline V CDR1 and CDR2: LNHDA, SQIVND (reference sequence). CDR3 in DNA: TGTGCCAGTAGTCCTCAATCTGGGGCCAACGGCCTGACTTTC. Translating it yields CASSPQSGANGLTF.